What follows describes a single T cell receptor (beta chain). The antigen is undetermined. This sample stems from a study of memory CD4+ T cells and cytomegalovirus serostatus. Across the study: Donors were healthy Belgian adults, 9 CMV seropositive and under 30 seronegative.

General study results and limits: The CMV-associated TCR signature appears largely within the CD4+ memory repertoire. Repertoires predicted CMV serostatus with median bootstrapped AUC of approximately 0.94.

Single viable CD3+CD4+CD8-CD45RO+ cells were sorted as the memory CD4+ T cells. The method was immunoSEQ multiplex PCR; TCRdb's version includes in-frame clones alone and lacks a portion of them. In the table there are 70,000 or so clones, 75% to 85% of which are singletons. This CDR3 comprises 14 residues. V dropped 8 bases and J dropped 1 base, with 16 bases sitting between them. Per the germline V gene, CDR1 is SQVTM and CDR2 is ANQGSEA. Sequenced sample: memory CD4+ T cells from blood. The J gene is TRBJ2-3, the V gene TRBV29-1, with D unclear. This TCR was recovered from an adult in good health and CMV-seropositive. The CDR3 bases are TGCAGCATCACAAGCAAGGTCGGCACAGATACGCAGTATTTT. It yields the protein CSITSKVGTDTQYF.